A selection of T cell receptor beta chains follows, all from one sample in a study of long-term antiretroviral therapy in people with HIV. TCRdb's table, derived via immunoSEQ multiplex PCR, lists solely in-frame clones and lacks some. The table includes some 27,000 clones, around 83% detected once. The sample here was unsorted PBMCs, taken 0.4 years after starting antiretroviral therapy. Receptors were obtained from a man between 18 and 29 years old with HIV. Both conserved end residues are part of each CDR3. The D gene is left open where the match is weak. The size entry is marked missing in some rows and otherwise reads once, few, many or a size class.

TRBJ2-1,TRBV7-6,18,-,TRBD2,CASSLAPAGAMYYNEQFF,TGTGCCAGCAGCTTAGCGCCAGCGGGAGCAATGTACTACAATGAGCAGTTCTTC
TRBJ1-2,TRBV7-3,13,-,-,CASSLQGQDGYTF,TGTGCCAGCAGCTTACAGGGTCAGGATGGCTACACCTTC
TRBJ1-6,TRBV9,17,-,-,CASSVNPRREDNSPLHF,TGTGCCAGCAGCGTAAATCCCCGGAGGGAAGACAATTCACCCCTCCACTTT
TRBJ2-1,TRBV19,14,-,-,CASSRWGSSNEQFF,TGTGCCAGTAGTCGGTGGGGCTCGTCCAATGAGCAGTTCTTC
TRBJ1-2,TRBV7-2,16,-,-,CASSLGVRDDNYGYTF,TGTGCCAGCAGCTTAGGAGTAAGGGATGACAACTATGGCTACACCTTC
TRBJ1-1,TRBV6-5,15,-,TRBD1,CASSYLGGTGPEAFF,TGTGCCAGCAGTTACCTAGGTGGGACAGGGCCTGAAGCTTTCTTT
TRBJ1-1,TRBV27,16,-,TRBD1,CASSFRTGLGNTEAFF,TGTGCCAGCAGTTTCCGGACAGGATTGGGCAACACTGAAGCTTTCTTT
TRBJ2-3,TRBV29-1,15,-,TRBD2,CSDRGTSGRTDTQYF,TGCAGCGATAGAGGGACTAGCGGGAGAACAGATACGCAGTATTTT
TRBJ1-2,TRBV7-8,15,-,-,CASSLPVAGFDGYTF,TGTGCCAGCAGCCTACCTGTGGCTGGGTTCGATGGCTACACCTTC
TRBJ2-2,TRBV7-2,17,-,TRBD2,CASTPPGGLVNTGELFF,TGTGCCAGCACTCCCCCGGGGGGGCTGGTTAACACCGGGGAGCTGTTTTTT
TRBJ2-3,TRBV6-4,15,-,TRBD2,CASSKTSGSTDTQYF,TGTGCCAGCAGTAAAACTAGCGGAAGCACAGATACGCAGTATTTT
TRBJ1-2,TRBV6-4,14,once,TRBD1,CASSAGTGGYGYTF,TGTGCCAGCAGTGCCGGGACAGGGGGCTATGGCTACACCTTC
TRBJ2-3,TRBV6-5,14,-,-,CASSYSPATDTQYF,TGTGCCAGCAGTTACTCGCCAGCGACAGATACGCAGTATTTT
TRBJ1-2,TRBV9,19,-,TRBD1,CASSVEDRGGAAGLYGYTF,TGTGCCAGCAGCGTAGAGGACAGGGGTGGGGCAGCAGGGCTATATGGCTACACCTTC
TRBJ2-3,TRBV12-5,22,-,TRBD2,CASGPGRRASGNQRVGTDTQYF,TGTGCTAGTGGTCCCGGTAGGCGCGCTAGCGGGAACCAAAGGGTGGGGACAGATACGCAGTATTTT
TRBJ2-2,TRBV27,14,-,TRBD1,CASTPTGGTGELFF,TGTGCCAGCACCCCGACAGGGGGCACCGGGGAGCTGTTTTTT
TRBJ2-7,TRBV9,13,-,-,CASSVGLVSEQHF,TGTGCCAGCAGCGTAGGCCTGGTGAGCGAGCAGCACTTC
TRBJ2-7,TRBV6-5,15,once,-,CASSPRRGPSYEQYF,TGTGCCAGCAGCCCCCGGAGAGGGCCTAGCTACGAGCAGTACTTC
TRBJ1-1,TRBV7-9,14,-,TRBD1,CASSLTGGGPEAFF,TGTGCCAGCAGCCTTACAGGGGGCGGCCCTGAAGCTTTCTTT
TRBJ1-2,TRBV7-6,14,-,-,CASSPGFSSYGYTF,TGTGCCAGCAGCCCGGGTTTCTCCTCCTATGGCTACACCTTC
TRBJ1-1,TRBV6-6,14,-,-,CASRLQEMNTEAFF,TGTGCCAGCAGGTTACAGGAAATGAACACTGAAGCTTTCTTT
TRBJ1-2,TRBV19,15,-,TRBD1,CASSILGQGDYGYTF,TGTGCCAGTAGTATCTTAGGACAGGGGGACTATGGCTACACCTTC
TRBJ1-2,TRBV6-1,15,-,-,CASSVSGPGNYGYTF,TGTGCCAGCAGTGTTTCAGGGCCCGGGAACTATGGCTACACCTTC
TRBJ2-1,TRBV18,16,-,-,CASSPERQTVYNEQFF,TGTGCCAGCTCACCGGAAAGACAAACGGTCTACAATGAGCAGTTCTTC
TRBJ2-3,TRBV5-1,15,-,-,CASSPLQGPTDTQYF,TGCGCCAGCAGCCCTTTACAGGGACCCACAGATACGCAGTATTTT
TRBJ1-1,TRBV6-5,15,-,TRBD1,CASSSTGNANTEAFF,TGTGCCAGCAGTTCGACAGGGAACGCGAACACTGAAGCTTTCTTT
TRBJ1-1,TRBV6-5,11,once,-,CASLWNTEAFF,TGTGCCAGCCTTTGGAACACTGAAGCTTTCTTT
TRBJ2-1,TRBV4-3,17,-,-,CASSQDGEGAGYNEQFF,TGCGCCAGCAGCCAAGATGGGGAGGGGGCAGGGTACAATGAGCAGTTCTTC
TRBJ2-7,TRBV7-2,15,-,TRBD1,CASSSLGQGRYEQYF,TGTGCCAGCAGCTCACTGGGACAGGGGCGTTACGAGCAGTACTTC